A selection of T cell receptor beta chains follows, all from one sample in a study of shared clonotypes between healthy human individuals. Data came from immunoSEQ multiplex PCR; TCRdb stores just in-frame clones and leaves some out. The profile shows roughly 2,000,000 clones, roughly 95% of them singletons. The sequenced sample was naive CD8+ T cells from PBMCs. These receptors all come from a man between 18 and 29 years old in good health. Some clones in this sample may be carry-over from other donors' samples. Each CDR3 is given with its conserved first and last residue. Each record gives: clone size, J gene, D gene, V gene, CDR3 DNA, CDR3 protein. The D gene is left open where the match is weak. Part of the rows lack a size; the others show once, few, many or a class for expanded clones.

- TRBJ2-1 TRBD2 TRBV4-2 TGTGCCAGCAGCCAAGGGACTAGTCTGTTCTTC CASSQGTSLFF
- TRBJ2-1 - TRBV29-1 TGCAGCGTTGAAGAAATATCCGGGACCCACTACAATGAGCAGTTCTTC CSVEEISGTHYNEQFF
once TRBJ1-5 - TRBV4-1 TGCGCCAGCAGCCAAGATGGGGGGGGCTCCGGGAGTTGGAATCAGCCCCAGCATTTT CASSQDGGGSGSWNQPQHF
once TRBJ2-7 - TRBV28 TGTGCCAGCAGTTTAGTTTACAGTAACTACGAGCAGTACTTC CASSLVYSNYEQYF
once TRBJ2-7 TRBD1 TRBV5-4 TGTGCCAGCAGCTTGGACAGGGGTAGGTTTACGGACGAGCAGTACTTC CASSLDRGRFTDEQYF
once TRBJ2-7 - TRBV6-1 TGTGCCAGCAGTGAAGGGCGGTGGTACGAGCAGTACTTC CASSEGRWYEQYF
- TRBJ1-2 - TRBV28 TGTGCCAGCAGTTTTATGGGCCCGGCTAACTATGGCTACACCTTC CASSFMGPANYGYTF
- TRBJ2-1 TRBD2 TRBV5-5 TGTGCCAGCACCCCAGGGGCTAGCGGGGGGAATGAGCAGTTCTTC CASTPGASGGNEQFF
- TRBJ2-1 TRBD2 TRBV15 TGTGCCACCAGCAGCGGGGGACTAGCGGTTGAGCAGTTCTTC CATSSGGLAVEQFF
- TRBJ1-4 - TRBV28 TGTGCCAGCGGTCCTGTAGAAAAACTGTTTTTT CASGPVEKLFF
- TRBJ1-2 - TRBV7-9 TGTGCCAGCAGCTTGAGGGTGGACAAATCTAACTATGGCTACACCTTC CASSLRVDKSNYGYTF
- TRBJ2-7 - TRBV11-2 TGTGCCAGCAGCTTATCCAAGGGTCCCTACGAGCAGTACTTC CASSLSKGPYEQYF
- TRBJ2-7 - TRBV7-6 TGTGCCAGCAGCTTAGGAGGTCGGTACGAGCAGTACTTC CASSLGGRYEQYF
- TRBJ2-3 - TRBV9 TGTGCCAGCAGCGCCGACACAGGGTTGGGCACAGATACGCAGTATTTT CASSADTGLGTDTQYF
- TRBJ1-5 - TRBV6-5 TGTGCCAGCAGTCCAGGGGAAAATCAGCCCCAGCATTTT CASSPGENQPQHF
once TRBJ2-5 - TRBV7-9 TGTGCCAGCAGCTTAGTAGGGCCTGAGGAGACCCAGTACTTC CASSLVGPEETQYF
- TRBJ2-3 - TRBV15 TGTGCCACCAGCTCCAGAGGGGGGGACACAGGGGAGGCCTCAGATACGCAGTATTTT CATSSRGGDTGEASDTQYF
- TRBJ2-1 - TRBV27 TGTGCCAGACGAGAGGGGCATGAGCAGTTCTTC CARREGHEQFF
once TRBJ2-7 TRBD2 TRBV27 TGTGCCAGCAGTCCATCGTTTGGGGAGGGGCCCTCCTACGAGCAGTACTTC CASSPSFGEGPSYEQYF
- TRBJ2-7 - TRBV14 TGTGCCAGCAGCCTCTCCAGGGTTAGCGAGCAGTACTTC CASSLSRVSEQYF
- TRBJ1-4 - TRBV9 TGTGCCAGCAGTCCGGGACCATTGTTTTTT CASSPGPLFF
- TRBJ1-5 - TRBV28 TGTGCCAGCAGTTGGGGACGGAATAATCAGCCCCAGCATTTT CASSWGRNNQPQHF
- TRBJ2-2 - TRBV2 TGTGCCAGCAGCGGGTTTACCGGGGAGCTGTTTTTT CASSGFTGELFF
once TRBJ1-1 - TRBV5-1 TGCGCCAGCAGCTTGCGGGCCGCAAACACTGAAGCTTTCTTT CASSLRAANTEAFF
- TRBJ1-2 - TRBV2 TGTGCCAGCAGTGACGGGGAACTATATGGCTACACCTTC CASSDGELYGYTF
once TRBJ1-2 - TRBV30 TGTGCCTGGAGTAAAAGAGGGAGGGGTGATGGCTACACCTTC CAWSKRGRGDGYTF
- TRBJ2-1 TRBD2 TRBV14 TGTGCCAGCAGCCTAAGGACCACTAGCGGTTCCTACAATGAGCAGTTCTTC CASSLRTTSGSYNEQFF
- TRBJ2-7 TRBD1 TRBV6-5 TGTGCCAGCAGTGTACCGGGACAGGGATTCTACGAGCAGTACTTC CASSVPGQGFYEQYF
- TRBJ2-1 - TRBV9 TGTGCCACATCGGGAGCTCATGACAATGAGCAGTTCTTC CATSGAHDNEQFF
once TRBJ2-2 TRBD2 TRBV28 TGTGCCAGCAGACCCTTCGGGGCTAGCGGGAGTCAGAACACCGGGGAGCTGTTTTTT CASRPFGASGSQNTGELFF
- TRBJ2-7 - TRBV27 TGTGCCAGCAGTTTGACCGGGACTGCCTACGAGCAGTACTTC CASSLTGTAYEQYF
- TRBJ2-7 TRBD2 TRBV5-1 TGCGCCAGCAGCTTGGCCAAGCGGGAGGGCTCCTACGAGCAGTACTTC CASSLAKREGSYEQYF
- TRBJ1-1 TRBD1 TRBV28 TGTGCCAGCAGTTCAGGTACAGGGGCGCGGGACACTGAAGCTTTCTTT CASSSGTGARDTEAFF
- TRBJ1-4 - TRBV7-6 TGTGCCAGCAGCGTCACGCGGGCCGCTGAAAAACTGTTTTTT CASSVTRAAEKLFF
- TRBJ1-2 TRBD1 TRBV27 TGTGCCAGCAGCTCTGTAACAACGCAGGGGGCGGGATACTATGGCTACACCTTC CASSSVTTQGAGYYGYTF
- TRBJ2-1 - TRBV14 TGTGCCAGCAGCCAAGATAGAACCGTAGCCTCCTACAATGAGCAGTTCTTC CASSQDRTVASYNEQFF
- TRBJ2-3 TRBD2 TRBV7-9 TGTGCCAGCAGCCCCCGAGGGACTAGCGGCAGTCGGGGTGATACGCAGTATTTT CASSPRGTSGSRGDTQYF
- TRBJ2-1 TRBD2 TRBV4-1 TGCGCCAGCAGCCAAGTGGTCCGAGCGGGGGTAAACAATGAGCAGTTCTTC CASSQVVRAGVNNEQFF
- TRBJ1-2 - TRBV18 TGTGCCAGCTCACCACCTCCCCAGGGTGTTTCGTATGGCTACACCTTC CASSPPPQGVSYGYTF
- TRBJ1-5 - TRBV15 TGTGCCACCAGCAGAGACCAGAGGAGCAATCAGCCCCAGCATTTT CATSRDQRSNQPQHF
few TRBJ2-2 - TRBV28 TGTGCCAGCAGTTTATCCGGGGAGCTGTTTTTT CASSLSGELFF
- TRBJ2-7 - TRBV2 TGTGCCAGCAGTGAGAATTGGCGGCTCTACGAGCAGTACTTC CASSENWRLYEQYF
once TRBJ2-7 - TRBV6-1 TGTGCCGTTCCAGGGGCGGTTGGGAAAAAGCAGTACTTC CAVPGAVGKKQYF
- TRBJ1-5 TRBD1 TRBV11-2 TGTGCCAGCAGCGCGGACAGGGTGGATCAGCCCCAGCATTTT CASSADRVDQPQHF